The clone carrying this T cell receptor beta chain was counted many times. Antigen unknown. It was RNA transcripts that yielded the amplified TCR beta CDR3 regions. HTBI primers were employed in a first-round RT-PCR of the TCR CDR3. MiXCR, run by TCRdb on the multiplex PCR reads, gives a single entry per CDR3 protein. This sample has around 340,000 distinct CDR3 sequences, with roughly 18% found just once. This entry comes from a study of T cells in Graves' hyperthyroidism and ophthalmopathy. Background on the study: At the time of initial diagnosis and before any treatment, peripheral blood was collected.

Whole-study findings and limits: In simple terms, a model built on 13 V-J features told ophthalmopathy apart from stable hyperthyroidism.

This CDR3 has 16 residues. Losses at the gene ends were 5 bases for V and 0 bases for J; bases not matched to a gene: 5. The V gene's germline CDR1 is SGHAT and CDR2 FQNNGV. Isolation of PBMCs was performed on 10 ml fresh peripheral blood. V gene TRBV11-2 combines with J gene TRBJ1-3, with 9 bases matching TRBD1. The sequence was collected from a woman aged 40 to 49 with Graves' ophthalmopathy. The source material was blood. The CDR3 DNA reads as TGTGCCAGCAGCGAACGACAGGGGGACTCTGGAAACACCATATATTTT. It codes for CASSERQGDSGNTIYF.